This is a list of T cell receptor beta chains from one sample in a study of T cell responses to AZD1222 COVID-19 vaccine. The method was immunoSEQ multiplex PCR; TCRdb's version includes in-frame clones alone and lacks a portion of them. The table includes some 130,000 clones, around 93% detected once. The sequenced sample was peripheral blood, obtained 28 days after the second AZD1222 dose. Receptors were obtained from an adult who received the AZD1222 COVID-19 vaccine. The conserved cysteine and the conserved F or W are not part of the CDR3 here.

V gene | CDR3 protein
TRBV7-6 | ASSEGTGRNQPQH
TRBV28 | ASSLATGARFLTEAF
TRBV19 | ASSPPGLAGGKSYEQY
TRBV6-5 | ASIRDRASNTEAF
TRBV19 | ASNLGGSVGNEQF
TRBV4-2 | ASTYTGGIYEQY
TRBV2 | ASSWDTGQPQH
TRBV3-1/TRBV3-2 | ASSHLLTGYNSPLH
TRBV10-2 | ASSQAPGQGYEQY
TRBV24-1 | ATSDLPRTGSDTQY
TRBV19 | ASRDDRGGLNEKLF